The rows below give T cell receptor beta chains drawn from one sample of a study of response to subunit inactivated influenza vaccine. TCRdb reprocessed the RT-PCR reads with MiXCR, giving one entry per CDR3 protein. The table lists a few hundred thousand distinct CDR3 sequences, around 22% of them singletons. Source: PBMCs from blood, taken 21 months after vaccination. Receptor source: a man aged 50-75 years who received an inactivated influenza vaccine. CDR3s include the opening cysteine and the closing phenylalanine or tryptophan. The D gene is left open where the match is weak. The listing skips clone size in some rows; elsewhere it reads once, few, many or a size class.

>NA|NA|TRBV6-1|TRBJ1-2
TGTGCCAGCATATCGAGGGAGGGACGGATCTATGGCTACACCTTC
CASISREGRIYGYTF
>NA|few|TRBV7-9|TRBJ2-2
TGTGCCAGCACCCTCGGGGGAAGCACCGGGGAGCTGTTTTTT
CASTLGGSTGELFF
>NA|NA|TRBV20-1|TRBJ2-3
TGCAGTGCTAGAGCCGCCGGGACAAATATTCGAGATACGCAGTATTTT
CSARAAGTNIRDTQYF
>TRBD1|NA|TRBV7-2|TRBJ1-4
TGTGCCAGCAGTAAAGACAGGGGGCCAAATGAAAAACTGTTTTTT
CASSKDRGPNEKLFF
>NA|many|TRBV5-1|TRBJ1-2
TGTGCCAGCAGCCTGGCAGGGGCAAACTATGGCTACACCTTC
CASSLAGANYGYTF
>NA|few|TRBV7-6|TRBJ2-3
TGTGCCAGCAGCCCAGGTCTCGGAGTTAGAGATACGCAGTATTTT
CASSPGLGVRDTQYF
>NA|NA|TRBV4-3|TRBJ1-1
TGCGCCAGCAGCCAGGAGGGCAGTTGGACTGAAGCTTTCTTT
CASSQEGSWTEAFF
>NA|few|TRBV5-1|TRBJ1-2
TGCGCCAGCAGCTTGGTCAGTAACTATGGCTACACCTTC
CASSLVSNYGYTF
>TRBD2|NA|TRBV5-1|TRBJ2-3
TGCGCCAGCCATTGGGGCGGGGGAAGCACAGATACGCAGTATTTT
CASHWGGGSTDTQYF
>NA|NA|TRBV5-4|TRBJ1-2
TGTGCCAGCAGCTTGGGGCAGACCCACGTCGGCTACACCTTC
CASSLGQTHVGYTF
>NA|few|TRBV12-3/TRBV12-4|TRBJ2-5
TGTGCCAGCAGCCCTCGCGGTCGAGAGACCCAGTACTTC
CASSPRGRETQYF
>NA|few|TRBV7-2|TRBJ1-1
TGTGCCAGCAGGCCCTCGGGCAGGGAGGCTGAAGCTTTCTTT
CASRPSGREAEAFF
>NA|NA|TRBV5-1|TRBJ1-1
TGCGCCAGCACCAACAGATCAGGCATGGACACTGAAGCTTTCTTT
CASTNRSGMDTEAFF
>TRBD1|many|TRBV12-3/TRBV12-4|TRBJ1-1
TGTGCCAGCAGGAGACAGGGGGCGCAGCACACTGAAGCTTTCTTT
CASRRQGAQHTEAFF
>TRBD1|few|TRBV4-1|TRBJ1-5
TGCGCCAGCAGCCAGACAGGGCATCAGCCCCAGCATTTT
CASSQTGHQPQHF
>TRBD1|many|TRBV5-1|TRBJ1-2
TGCGCCAGCAGCTCGACAGGGGTTAACTATGGCTACACCTTC
CASSSTGVNYGYTF
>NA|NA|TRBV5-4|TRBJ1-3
TGTGCCAGCAGCAGTCCAGGGAGCTCTGGAAACACCATATATTTT
CASSSPGSSGNTIYF
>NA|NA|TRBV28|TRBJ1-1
TGTGCCAGCAGTCAAGGACGGCGCCGAGCTTTCTTT
CASSQGRRRAFF
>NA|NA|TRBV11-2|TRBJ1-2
TGTGCCAGCAGCTTAGGGGGCGACAGTAATGGCTACACCTTC
CASSLGGDSNGYTF
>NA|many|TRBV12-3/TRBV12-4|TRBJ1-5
TGTGCCAGCAGTTATGGGGGTCATAGCAATCAGCCCCAGCATTTT
CASSYGGHSNQPQHF
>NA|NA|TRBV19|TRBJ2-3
TGTGCCAGTAGTATTACCCCTTCTAGCACAGATACGCAGTATTTT
CASSITPSSTDTQYF
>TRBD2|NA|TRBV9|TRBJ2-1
TGTGCCAGCAGCGTAGGTGGACTAGCGGGAGTGAATGAGCAGTTCTTC
CASSVGGLAGVNEQFF
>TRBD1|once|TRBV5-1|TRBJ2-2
TGCGCCAGCAGCCATAGACAGGGGGCCGGCACCGGGGAGCTGTTTTTT
CASSHRQGAGTGELFF
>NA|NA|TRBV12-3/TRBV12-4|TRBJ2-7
TGTGCCAGCAGTTTGAGGACCCACGAGCAGTACTTC
CASSLRTHEQYF
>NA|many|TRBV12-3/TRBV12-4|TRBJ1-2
TGTGCCAGCAGCCCGTCGGGGGGGAAGGGCTACACCTTC
CASSPSGGKGYTF
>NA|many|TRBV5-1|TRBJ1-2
TGCGCCAGCAGCGACAACCCGGGGGGCTACACCTTC
CASSDNPGGYTF
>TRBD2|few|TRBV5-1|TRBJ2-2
TGCGCCAGCAGCCTACAGCCTAGCGGGATGACCGGGGAGCTGTTTTTT
CASSLQPSGMTGELFF
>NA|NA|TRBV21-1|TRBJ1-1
TGTGCCAGCAGCACCCGTAACACTGAAGCTTTCTTT
CASSTRNTEAFF
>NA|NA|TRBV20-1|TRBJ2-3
TGCAGTGCCTCTAGACAGGCCCGTAGTAGCACAGATACGCAGTATTTT
CSASRQARSSTDTQYF
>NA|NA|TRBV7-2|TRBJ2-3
TGTGCCAGCAGCTTATCCCTGGCGGGTGAACCGTATACGCAGTATTTT
CASSLSLAGEPYTQYF
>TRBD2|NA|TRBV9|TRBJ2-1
TGTGCCAGCAGCGTAGATCCTAGCGGGAGTTCCTACAATGAGCAGTTCTTC
CASSVDPSGSSYNEQFF
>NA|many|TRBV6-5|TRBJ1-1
TGTGCCAGCAGTTACTCTATGGACTCTGGCACTGAAGCTTTCTTT
CASSYSMDSGTEAFF
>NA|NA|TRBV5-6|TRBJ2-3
TGTGCCAGCAGCCGTGGGGGAGGCCTACATGAATATACGCAGTATTTT
CASSRGGGLHEYTQYF
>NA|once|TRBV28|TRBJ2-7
TGTGCCAGCAGTCTTAGACAGAACGAGCAGTACTTC
CASSLRQNEQYF
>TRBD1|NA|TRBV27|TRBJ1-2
TGTGCCAGCAGTTTAGACAGGGATGGTGGCTACACCTTC
CASSLDRDGGYTF
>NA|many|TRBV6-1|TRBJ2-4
TGTGCCAGCAGTGAGGAGCAGGTCCTAGCCAAAAACATTCAGTACTTC
CASSEEQVLAKNIQYF
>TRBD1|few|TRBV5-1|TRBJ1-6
TGCGCCAGCAGACCGGACAGGGGATATTCACCCCTCCACTTT
CASRPDRGYSPLHF
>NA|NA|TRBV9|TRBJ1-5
TGTGCCAGCAGCGTGGGCCAGCCAAATCAGCCCCAGCATTTT
CASSVGQPNQPQHF
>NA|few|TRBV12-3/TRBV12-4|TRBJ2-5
TGTGCCAGCAGTCCCGGGACGGCCCGAGAGACCCAGTACTTC
CASSPGTARETQYF
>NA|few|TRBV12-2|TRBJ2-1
TGTGCAAGTCGCTTAGCGCCCCGGACTAGCGGGAGATTTGAGCAGTTCTTC
CASRLAPRTSGRFEQFF
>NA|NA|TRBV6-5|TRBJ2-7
TGTGCCAGCAGTTACGGGGACTCCTACGAGCAGTACTTC
CASSYGDSYEQYF
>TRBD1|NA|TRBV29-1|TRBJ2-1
TGCAGCGTTGGGGACAGCCACAATGAGCAGTTCTTC
CSVGDSHNEQFF